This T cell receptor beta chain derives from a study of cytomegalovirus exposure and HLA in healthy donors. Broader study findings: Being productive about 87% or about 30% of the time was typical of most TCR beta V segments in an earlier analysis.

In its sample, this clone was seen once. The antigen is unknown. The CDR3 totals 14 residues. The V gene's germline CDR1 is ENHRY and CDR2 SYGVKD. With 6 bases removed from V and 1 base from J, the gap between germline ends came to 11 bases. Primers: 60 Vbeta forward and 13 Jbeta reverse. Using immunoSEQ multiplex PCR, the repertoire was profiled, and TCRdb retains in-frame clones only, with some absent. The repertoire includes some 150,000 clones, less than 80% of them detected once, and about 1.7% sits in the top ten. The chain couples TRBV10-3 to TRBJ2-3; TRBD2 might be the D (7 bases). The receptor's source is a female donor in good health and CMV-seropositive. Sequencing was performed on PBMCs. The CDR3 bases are TGTGCCATCAGCGCGGGGGCTCGCACAGATACGCAGTATTTT. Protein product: CAISAGARTDTQYF.